This T cell receptor beta chain emerged from a study of cytomegalovirus exposure and HLA in healthy donors. Study-level results: Associated with cytomegalovirus, according to the listing, were 150 to 200 TCR beta chains.

Germline V gene lookup returns CDR1 LNHNV and CDR2 YYDKDF (reference sequence). This CDR3 contains 16 residues. Trimming removed 3 bases from V and 2 bases from J, with 14 bases in between. Notes on this clone: Its antigen is unknown.

The primer mix had 60 Vbeta and 13 Jbeta primers. Assay: immunoSEQ multiplex PCR; the TCRdb copy retains only in-frame clones and omits some. The data hold about 160,000 clones, with 75% observed a single time. What was sequenced was PBMCs. This clonotype originated in a female donor in good health and CMV-seronegative. The chain has TRBV15 and TRBJ2-1; tentative D call: TRBD1 (7 bases). CDR3 sequence reads: CATSSPTGEAYNEQFF. In DNA, the CDR3 is TGTGCCACCAGCAGTCCCACAGGGGAGGCCTACAATGAGCAGTTCTTC.